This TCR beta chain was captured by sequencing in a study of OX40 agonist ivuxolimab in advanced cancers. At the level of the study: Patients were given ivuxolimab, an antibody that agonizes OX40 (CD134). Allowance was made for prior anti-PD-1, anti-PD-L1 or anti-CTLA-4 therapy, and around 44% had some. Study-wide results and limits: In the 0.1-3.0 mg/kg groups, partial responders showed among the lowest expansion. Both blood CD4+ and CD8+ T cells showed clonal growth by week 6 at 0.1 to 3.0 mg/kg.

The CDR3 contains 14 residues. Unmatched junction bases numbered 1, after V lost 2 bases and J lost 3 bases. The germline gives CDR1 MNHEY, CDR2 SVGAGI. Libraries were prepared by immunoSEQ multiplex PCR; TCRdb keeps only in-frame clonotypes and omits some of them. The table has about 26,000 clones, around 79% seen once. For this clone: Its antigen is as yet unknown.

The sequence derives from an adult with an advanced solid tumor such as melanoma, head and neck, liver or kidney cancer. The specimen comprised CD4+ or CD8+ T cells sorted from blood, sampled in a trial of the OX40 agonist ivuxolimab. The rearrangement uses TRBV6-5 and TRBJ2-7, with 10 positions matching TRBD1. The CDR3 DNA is TGTGCCAGCAGTTACGGGACAGGGGACTACGAGCAGTACTTC. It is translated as CASSYGTGDYEQYF.